The TCR beta chain described here comes from a study of beta chain features in type 1 diabetes. Purities over 95% were achieved in all sorted populations. A few counts support this clone. Expressed TCRB transcripts were sequenced because the entire RNA isolate underwent reverse transcription. TCRdb's table, derived via immunoSEQ multiplex PCR, lists solely in-frame clones and lacks some. In the table there are 60,000 to 75,000 clones, around 63% of which are singletons. Sequenced input: Tregs from blood. The TCR sequence derives from a young woman in good health.

This chain's CDR3 is CASSSTPRTSGAYNEQFF. For the CDR3, the DNA is TGTGCCAGCAGCTCAACGCCGAGGACTAGCGGGGCCTACAATGAGCAGTTCTTC. The J gene is TRBJ2-1, the V gene TRBV7-9, with 12 positions matching TRBD2. From germline, CDR1 is SEHNR and CDR2 FQNEAQ (reference sequence). V lost 4 bases, J lost 2 bases, and 9 bases stayed unmatched. There are 18 residues in the CDR3. The full variable domain, rest sourced from reference TRBV7-9 and TRBJ2-1, is DTGVSQNPRHKITKRGQNVTFRCDPISEHNRLYWYRQTLGQGPEFLTYFQNEAQLEKSRLLSDRFSAERPKGSFSTLEIQRTEQGDSAMYLCASSSTPRTSGAYNEQFFGPGTRLTVL.